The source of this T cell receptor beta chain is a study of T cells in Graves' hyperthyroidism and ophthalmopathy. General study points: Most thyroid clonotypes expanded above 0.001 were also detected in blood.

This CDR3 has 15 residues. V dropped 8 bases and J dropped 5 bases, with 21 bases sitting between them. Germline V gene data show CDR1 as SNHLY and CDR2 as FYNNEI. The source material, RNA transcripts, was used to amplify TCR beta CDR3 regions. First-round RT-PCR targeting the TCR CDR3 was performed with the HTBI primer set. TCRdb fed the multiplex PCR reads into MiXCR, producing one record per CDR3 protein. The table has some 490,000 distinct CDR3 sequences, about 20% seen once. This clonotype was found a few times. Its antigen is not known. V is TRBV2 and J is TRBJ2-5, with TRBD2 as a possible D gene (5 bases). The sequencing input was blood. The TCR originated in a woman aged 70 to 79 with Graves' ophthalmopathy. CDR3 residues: CASSPRGGIGETQYF. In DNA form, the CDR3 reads TGTGCCAGCTCCCCCCGGGGTGGGATTGGGGAGACCCAGTACTTC.